The present TCR beta chain was sequenced within a study of beta chain features in type 1 diabetes. The study reverse transcribed the entire isolated RNA, so it sequenced expressed TCRB transcripts. Clones were sequenced by immunoSEQ multiplex PCR, and TCRdb holds only the in-frame ones, with some missing. The data contain some 240,000 clones, 16% of them singletons. About this clone itself: Antigen unknown.

The length of the CDR3 is 12 residues. With 8 bases removed from V and 4 bases from J, the gap between germline ends came to 12 bases. Germline CDR1 is ENHRY and CDR2 is SYGVKD. Overall study findings and caveats: Whether HLA type affects TCRB rearrangement stayed undetermined in the present work. Type 1 diabetes patients showed fewer insertions and more deletions at VDJ junctions. Type 1 diabetes patients had TCRB CDR3s that were shorter (moderately but significantly so) in all four CD4+ subsets.

This chain uses TRBV10-3 with TRBJ2-7; D is uncertain. What was sequenced was naive CD4+ T cells from blood. This sequence was found in a man under 40 with type 1 diabetes. The CDR3 coding sequence is TGTGCCATCGGTGCAGGATCATACGAGCAGTACTTC. Translated: CAIGAGSYEQYF.